The clone carrying this T cell receptor (beta chain) was observed a handful of times. Its antigen remains unknown. The library was prepared for alpha chains; this beta chain is a stray read, so its frequency means little. A distinct unique molecular identifier was carried by each TCR cDNA molecule. TCRdb reprocessed the 5' RACE reads via MiXCR and lists one record per CDR3 protein. The repertoire holds some 16,000 distinct CDR3 sequences, with approximately 7% as singletons. This sample is part of a study of spatial heterogeneity in lung cancer. Study summary: Across tumor regions, counts of TCR transcripts showed a strong correlation with a T cell module score derived from matched bulk RNA-seq.

Regarding the study as a whole: Mutation tallies in tumors tracked expanded intratumoral alpha and beta TCR counts.

This CDR3 comprises 15 residues. J gave up 5 bases and V 3 bases, and 8 bases lay outside the gene matches. Germline-derived CDR1 and CDR2 are LNHDA and SQIVND (reference sequence). The sample's time point: sample taken at primary tumor resection. The study sequenced unsorted whole RNA from tumor, nontumor lung or frozen PBMC. The rearrangement links TRBV19 to TRBJ1-2; the match to TRBD1 covers 8 bases. The source was lung tumor tissue, collected at surgery. This TCR came from a female donor with early-stage non-small cell lung cancer. The CDR3 nucleotides read TGTGCCAGTAGTATTGCACAGGGGGGTCAGTATGGCTACACCTTC. Encoded protein: CASSIAQGGQYGYTF. Variable domain in full (rest from reference TRBV19 and TRBJ1-2): DGGITQSPKYLFRKEGQNVTLSCEQNLNHDAMYWYRQDPGQGLRLIYYSQIVNDFQKGDIAEGYSVSREKKESFPLTVTSAQKNPTAFYLCASSIAQGGQYGYTFGSGTRLTVV.